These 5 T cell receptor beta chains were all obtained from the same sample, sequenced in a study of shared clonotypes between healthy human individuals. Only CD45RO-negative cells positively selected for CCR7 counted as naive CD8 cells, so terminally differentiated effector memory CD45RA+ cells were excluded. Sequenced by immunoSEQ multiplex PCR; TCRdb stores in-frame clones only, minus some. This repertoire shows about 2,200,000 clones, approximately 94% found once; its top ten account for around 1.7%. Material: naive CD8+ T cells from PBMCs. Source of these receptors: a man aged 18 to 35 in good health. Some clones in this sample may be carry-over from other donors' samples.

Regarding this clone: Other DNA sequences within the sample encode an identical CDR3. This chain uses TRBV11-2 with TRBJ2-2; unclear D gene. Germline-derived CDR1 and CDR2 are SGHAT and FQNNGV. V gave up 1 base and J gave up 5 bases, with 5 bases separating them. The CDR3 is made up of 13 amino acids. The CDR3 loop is CASSLGGTGELFF. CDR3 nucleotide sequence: TGTGCCAGCAGCTTAGGTGGGACCGGGGAGCTGTTTTTT.

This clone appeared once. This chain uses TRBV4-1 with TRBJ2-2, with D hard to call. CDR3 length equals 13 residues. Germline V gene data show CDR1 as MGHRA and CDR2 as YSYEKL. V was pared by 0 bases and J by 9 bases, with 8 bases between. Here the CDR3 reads CASSQDGARELFF. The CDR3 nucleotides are TGCGCCAGCAGCCAAGATGGAGCGAGGGAGCTGTTTTTT.

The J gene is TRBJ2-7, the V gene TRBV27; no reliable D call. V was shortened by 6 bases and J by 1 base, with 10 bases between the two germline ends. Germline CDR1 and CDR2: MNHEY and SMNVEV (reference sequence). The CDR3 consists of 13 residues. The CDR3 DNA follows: TGTGCCAGCAGGGCGATAGTGTCCTACGAGCAGTACTTC. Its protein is CASRAIVSYEQYF.

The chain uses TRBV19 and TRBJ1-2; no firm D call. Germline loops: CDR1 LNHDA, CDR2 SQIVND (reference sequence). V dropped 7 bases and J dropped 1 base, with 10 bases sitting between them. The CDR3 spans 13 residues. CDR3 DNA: TGTGCCAGTATCGGACGGCTTAACTATGGCTACACCTTC. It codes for CASIGRLNYGYTF.

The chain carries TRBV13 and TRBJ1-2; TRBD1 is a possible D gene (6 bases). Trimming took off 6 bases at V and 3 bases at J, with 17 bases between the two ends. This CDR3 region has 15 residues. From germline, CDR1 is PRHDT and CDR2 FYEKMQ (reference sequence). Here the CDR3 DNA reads TGTGCCAGCAGGAGGGGGGCCAGGGATGACTATGGCTACACCTTC. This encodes CASRRGARDDYGYTF.